Included here is one TCR beta chain sequence, with context. Its target is unknown. One end of the junction fails to match germline, which may point to a read error. This specimen comes from a study of blood T cells in healthy people across ages. This CDR3 has 11 amino acids. Germline V gene sequence: CDR1 DFQATT, CDR2 SNEGSKA (reference sequence). A second PCR of 7 to 11 cycles used a sample-barcoded 5' primer and a J-beta primer mix. Every single cDNA molecule received a tag from a template-switch adaptor with 12 random nucleotides. At least 3 million CDR3-containing paired-end reads were obtained per sample. TCRdb passed the 5' RACE reads through MiXCR, listing each CDR3 protein once. The sample lists 1.5 million to 2 million distinct CDR3 sequences, roughly 52% occurring once. Study conclusions and caveats: Among long-lived donors, naive CD4+ cells were more numerous and diversity higher than in aged donors. Strong correlation existed between TCR beta diversity and naive T cell percentage.

The TCR originated in a middle-aged woman in good health. The chain is built from TRBV20-1 and TRBJ2-7; D gene unclear. Sequenced: blood. CDR3 sequence: CGAILAGGQYF. CDR3 sequence (DNA): TGCGGTGCTATTCTTGCAGGCGGGCAGTACTTC.